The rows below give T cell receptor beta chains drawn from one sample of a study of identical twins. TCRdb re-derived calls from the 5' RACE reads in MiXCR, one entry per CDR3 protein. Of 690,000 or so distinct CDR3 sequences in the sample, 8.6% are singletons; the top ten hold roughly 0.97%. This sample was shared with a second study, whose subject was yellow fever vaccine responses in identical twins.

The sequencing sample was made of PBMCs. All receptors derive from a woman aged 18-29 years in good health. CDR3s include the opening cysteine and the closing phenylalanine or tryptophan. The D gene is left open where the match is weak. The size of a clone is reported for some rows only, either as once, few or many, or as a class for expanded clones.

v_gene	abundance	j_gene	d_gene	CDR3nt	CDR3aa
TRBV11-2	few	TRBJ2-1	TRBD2	TGTGCCAGCAGCTTAGTGGTGGTAGCGGGGGGGCGGGAGCAGTTCTTC	CASSLVVVAGGREQFF
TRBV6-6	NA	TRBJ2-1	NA	TGTGCCAGCAGTTATCGGGGCGGTAGTGAGCAGTTCTTC	CASSYRGGSEQFF
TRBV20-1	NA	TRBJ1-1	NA	TGCAGTGCTCTCCCGACAGATCGGGCGGTAGGCACTGAAGCTTTCTTT	CSALPTDRAVGTEAFF
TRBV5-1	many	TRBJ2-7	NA	TGCGCCAGCAGCTTGTGGACTACCTCCGGGTCCGAGCAGTACTTC	CASSLWTTSGSEQYF
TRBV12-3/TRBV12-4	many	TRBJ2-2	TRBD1	TGTGCCAGCAGTCCTCGGACAGGGGTGATCGCCGGGGAGCTGTTTTTT	CASSPRTGVIAGELFF
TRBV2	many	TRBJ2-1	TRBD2	TGTGCCAGCAGTGAAACGGTACTAGCGGGAGGCAGTGAGCAGTTCTTC	CASSETVLAGGSEQFF
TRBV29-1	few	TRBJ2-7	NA	TGCAGCGTTGTGTTAGCTTTTAGCTCCTACGAGCAGTACTTC	CSVVLAFSSYEQYF
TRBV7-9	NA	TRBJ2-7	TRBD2	TGTGCCAGCAGCTTGCTTACCGGGACTAGCGCCTACGAGCAGTACTTC	CASSLLTGTSAYEQYF
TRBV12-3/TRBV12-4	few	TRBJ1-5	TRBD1	TGTGCCAGCAGTTCCGACACCGGGACAGGGTATCAGCCCCAGCATTTT	CASSSDTGTGYQPQHF
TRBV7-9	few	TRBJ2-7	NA	TGTGCCAGCAGCTTAAGAGAGGGTACCTACGAGCAGTACTTC	CASSLREGTYEQYF
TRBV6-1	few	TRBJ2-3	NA	TGTGCCAGCCGCTCCACCGGAAGCACAGATACGCAGTATTTT	CASRSTGSTDTQYF
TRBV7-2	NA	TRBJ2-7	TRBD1	TGTGCCAGCAGCGCATACAGGGGCCGTTACGAGCAGTACTTC	CASSAYRGRYEQYF
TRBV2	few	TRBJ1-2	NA	TGTGCCAGCTATAGGGGGGGCTACACCTTC	CASYRGGYTF
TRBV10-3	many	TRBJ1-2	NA	TGTGCCATCAGTGAGCCGACGGGCGGGGGCAATGGCTACACCTTC	CAISEPTGGGNGYTF
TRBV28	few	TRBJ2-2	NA	TGTGCCAGCAGCCCCCTATTCAGGGTGAACACCGGGGAGCTGTTTTTT	CASSPLFRVNTGELFF
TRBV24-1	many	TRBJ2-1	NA	TGTGCCACCAGTGATTCCCTTTTCTATGAGCAGTTCTTC	CATSDSLFYEQFF
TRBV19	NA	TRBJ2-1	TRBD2	TGTGCCAGTAGTAGGTTCGGGCTAGCGGGATCCTACAATGAGCAGTTCTTC	CASSRFGLAGSYNEQFF
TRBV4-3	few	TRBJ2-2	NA	TGCGCCAGCAGCCTCGGGATTTCGGAGACCGGGGAGCTGTTTTTT	CASSLGISETGELFF
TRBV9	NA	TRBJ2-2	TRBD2	TGTGCCAGCAGCGCCGTCGGGACGGGAGGCACCGGGGAGCTGTTTTTT	CASSAVGTGGTGELFF
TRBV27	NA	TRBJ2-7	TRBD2	TGTGCCAGCAGGCCCTTGGTGGGAGGGTACTACGAGCAGTACTTC	CASRPLVGGYYEQYF
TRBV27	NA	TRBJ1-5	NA	TGTGCCAGCAGTCCTATTCCCGCGGGGATCGGGAATCAGCCCCAGCATTTT	CASSPIPAGIGNQPQHF
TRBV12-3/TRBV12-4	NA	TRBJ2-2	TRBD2	TGTGCCAGCGACTCCCTAGCGGGGGGCGCGAACACCGGGGAGCTGTTTTTT	CASDSLAGGANTGELFF
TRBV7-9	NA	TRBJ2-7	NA	TGTGCCAGCAGCTCTAAATCCGACAGACTAGGGGTTTACGAGCAGTACTTC	CASSSKSDRLGVYEQYF
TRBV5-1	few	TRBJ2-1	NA	TGCGCCAGCAGCTTGGATCCGGCTTACAATGAGCAGTTCTTC	CASSLDPAYNEQFF
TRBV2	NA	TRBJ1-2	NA	TGTGCCAGCAGGCAGGGTGATGGCTACACCTTC	CASRQGDGYTF
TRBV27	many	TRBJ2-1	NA	TGTGCCAGCAGCCAGTTGGGCTCCTACAATGAGCAGTTCTTC	CASSQLGSYNEQFF
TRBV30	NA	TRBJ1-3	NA	TGTGCCTGGAGGACACATCCTGGAAACACCATATATTTT	CAWRTHPGNTIYF
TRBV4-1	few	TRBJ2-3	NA	TGCGCCAGCAGCCAAGACCCCCGATCTAGCACAGATACGCAGTATTTT	CASSQDPRSSTDTQYF
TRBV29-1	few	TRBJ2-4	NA	TGCAGCGTCGATGACACATCTCAAAACATTCAGTACTTC	CSVDDTSQNIQYF
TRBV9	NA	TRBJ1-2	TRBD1	TGTGCCAGCAGCGGACGGGTTACAGGGGTAACTAACTATGGCTACACCTTC	CASSGRVTGVTNYGYTF
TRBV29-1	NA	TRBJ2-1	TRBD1	TGCAGCGTTGAAGGCGGTCCCGGACAGGGAACCTACAATGAGCAGTTCTTC	CSVEGGPGQGTYNEQFF
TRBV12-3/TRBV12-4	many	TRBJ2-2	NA	TGTGCCAGCACCCCTGTGAGCACCGGGGAGCTGTTTTTT	CASTPVSTGELFF
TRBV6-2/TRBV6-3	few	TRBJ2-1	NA	TGTGCCAGCAGTCCCCCGGGCCTGGAGCGGTTCTTC	CASSPPGLERFF
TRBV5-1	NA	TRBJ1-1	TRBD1	TGCGCCAGCAGCTTGGCCGACAGGGCTATGAACACTGAAGCTTTCTTT	CASSLADRAMNTEAFF
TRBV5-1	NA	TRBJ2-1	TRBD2	TGCGCCAGCAGCCCCACTAGCGGGGGATATGAGCAGTTCTTC	CASSPTSGGYEQFF
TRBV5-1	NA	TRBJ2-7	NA	TGCGCCAGCAGCCCGACAGTGGTCTCCTACGAGCAGTACTTC	CASSPTVVSYEQYF
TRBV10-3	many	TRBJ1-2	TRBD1	TGTGCCCCCACCTGGGACAGGGGGGACGGCTACACCTTC	CAPTWDRGDGYTF
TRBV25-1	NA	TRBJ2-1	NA	TGTGCCAGCAGTGATCAACACGGGGGCGCGCAGTTCTTC	CASSDQHGGAQFF
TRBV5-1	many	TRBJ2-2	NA	TGCGCCAGCAGCTTGGCCCTCCCGGGGAAAGGGGAGCTGTTTTTT	CASSLALPGKGELFF
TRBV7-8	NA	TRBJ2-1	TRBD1	TGTGCCAGCAGCCAAACCCGGACAGGGCCCCACAATGAGCAGTTCTTC	CASSQTRTGPHNEQFF
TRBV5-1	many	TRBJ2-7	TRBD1	TGCGCCAGCAGCCTCGGACAGGTCGGCTCCTACGAGCAGTACTTC	CASSLGQVGSYEQYF
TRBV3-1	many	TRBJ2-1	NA	TGTGCCAGCAGCCAAGAACTGGCGGATGAGCAGTTCTTC	CASSQELADEQFF
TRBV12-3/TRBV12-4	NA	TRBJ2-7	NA	TGTGCCAGCAGCCTTGGTAAAGGGACTGCTGACTTC	CASSLGKGTADF
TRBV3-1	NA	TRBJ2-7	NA	TGTGCCAGCAGCCAAGGCTTCGGGCAGGGGAGAACCTACGAGCAGTACTTC	CASSQGFGQGRTYEQYF
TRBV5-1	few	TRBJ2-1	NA	TGCGCCAGCAGCTTTCCCGGGAGCGGTGAGCAGTTCTTC	CASSFPGSGEQFF
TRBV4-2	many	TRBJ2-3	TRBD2	TGTGCCAGCAGCCAAGATCAAGCGGGGGTAAATGGGGATACGCAGTATTTT	CASSQDQAGVNGDTQYF
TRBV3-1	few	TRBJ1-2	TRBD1	TGTGCCAGCAGTCGCAGACAGGGCTATGGCTACACCTTC	CASSRRQGYGYTF
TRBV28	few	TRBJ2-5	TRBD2	TGTGCCAGCAGCGCCCGCGGGCGGGGGTTACAAGAGACCCAGTACTTC	CASSARGRGLQETQYF
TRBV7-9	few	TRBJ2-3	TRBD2	TGTGCCAGCACCGGGGGGGGCGGCACAGATACGCAGTATTTT	CASTGGGGTDTQYF
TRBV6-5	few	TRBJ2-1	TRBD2	TGTGCCAGCAGTTATTCCCCCCAGCGGGGCTCCTACAATGAGCAGTTCTTC	CASSYSPQRGSYNEQFF